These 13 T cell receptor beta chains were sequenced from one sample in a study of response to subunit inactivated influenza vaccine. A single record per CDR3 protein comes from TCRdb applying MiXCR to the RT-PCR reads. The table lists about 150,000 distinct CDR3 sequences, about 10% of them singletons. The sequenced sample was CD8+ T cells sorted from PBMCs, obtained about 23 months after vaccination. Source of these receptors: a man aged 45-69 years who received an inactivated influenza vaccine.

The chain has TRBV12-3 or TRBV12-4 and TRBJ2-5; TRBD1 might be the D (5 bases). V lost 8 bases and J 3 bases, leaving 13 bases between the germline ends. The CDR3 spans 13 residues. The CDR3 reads CASGTGRKETQYF. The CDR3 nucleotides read TGTGCCAGCGGAACAGGTCGTAAAGAGACCCAGTACTTC.

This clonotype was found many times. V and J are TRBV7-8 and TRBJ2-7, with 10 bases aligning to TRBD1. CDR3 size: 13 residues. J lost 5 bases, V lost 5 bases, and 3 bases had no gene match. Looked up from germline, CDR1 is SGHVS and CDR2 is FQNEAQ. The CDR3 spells CASSEGTGDEQYF. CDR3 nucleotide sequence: TGTGCCAGCAGCGAGGGGACAGGGGACGAGCAGTACTTC.

CDR3 nucleotides: TGTGCCAGTAGTATACGGGATTCGCTCGAGCAGTACTTC. This gives the protein CASSIRDSLEQYF. The rearrangement joins TRBV19 to TRBJ2-7, with D possibly matching TRBD2 (5 bases). Germline V gives CDR1 LNHDA, CDR2 SQIVND (reference sequence). V lost 2 bases, J lost 6 bases, and 11 bases lay in between. The CDR3 runs to 13 residues.

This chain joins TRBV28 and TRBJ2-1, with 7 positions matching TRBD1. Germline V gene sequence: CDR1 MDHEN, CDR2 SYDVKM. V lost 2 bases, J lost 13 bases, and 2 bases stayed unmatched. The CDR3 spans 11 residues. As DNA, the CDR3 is TGTGCCAGCAGTTTAAGGGGGCATCAGTTCTTC. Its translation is CASSLRGHQFF.

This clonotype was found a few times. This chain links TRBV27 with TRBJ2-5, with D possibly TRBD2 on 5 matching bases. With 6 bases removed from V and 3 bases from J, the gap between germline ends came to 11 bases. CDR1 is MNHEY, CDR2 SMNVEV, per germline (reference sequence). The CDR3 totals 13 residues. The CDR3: CASRGSLEETQYF. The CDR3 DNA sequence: TGTGCCAGCAGAGGGTCACTAGAAGAGACCCAGTACTTC.

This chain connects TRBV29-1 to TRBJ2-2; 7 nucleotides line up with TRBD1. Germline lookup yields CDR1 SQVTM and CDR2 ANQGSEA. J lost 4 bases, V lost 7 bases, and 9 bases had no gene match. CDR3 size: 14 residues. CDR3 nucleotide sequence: TGCAGCGCTTCTTCCGCAGGGGGCACCGGGGAGCTGTTTTTT. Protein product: CSASSAGGTGELFF.

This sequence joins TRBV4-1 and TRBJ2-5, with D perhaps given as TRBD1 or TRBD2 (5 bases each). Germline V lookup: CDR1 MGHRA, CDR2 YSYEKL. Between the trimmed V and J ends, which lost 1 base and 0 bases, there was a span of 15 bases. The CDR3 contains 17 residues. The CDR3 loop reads CASSQGGAAGDQETQYF. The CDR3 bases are TGCGCCAGCAGCCAAGGAGGGGCGGCAGGCGACCAAGAGACCCAGTACTTC.

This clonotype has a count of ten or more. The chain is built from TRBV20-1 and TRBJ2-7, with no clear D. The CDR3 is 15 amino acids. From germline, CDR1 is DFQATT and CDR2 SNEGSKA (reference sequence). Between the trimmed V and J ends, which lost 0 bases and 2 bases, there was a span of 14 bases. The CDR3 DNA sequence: TGCAGTGCTAGAGACTGGACCATCGACGCCTACGAGCAGTACTTC. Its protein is CSARDWTIDAYEQYF.

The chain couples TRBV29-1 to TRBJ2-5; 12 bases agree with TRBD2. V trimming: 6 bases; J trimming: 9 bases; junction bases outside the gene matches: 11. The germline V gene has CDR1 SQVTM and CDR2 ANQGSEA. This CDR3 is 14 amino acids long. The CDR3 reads CSVPSTSGSGSQYF. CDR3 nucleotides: TGCAGCGTCCCTTCGACTAGCGGGAGTGGGTCCCAGTACTTC.

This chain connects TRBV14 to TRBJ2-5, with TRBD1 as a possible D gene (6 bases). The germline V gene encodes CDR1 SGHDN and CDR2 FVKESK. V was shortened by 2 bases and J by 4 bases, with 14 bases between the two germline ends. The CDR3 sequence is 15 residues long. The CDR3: CASSQIQGRRETQYF. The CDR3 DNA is TGTGCCAGCAGCCAAATACAGGGACGCCGAGAGACCCAGTACTTC.

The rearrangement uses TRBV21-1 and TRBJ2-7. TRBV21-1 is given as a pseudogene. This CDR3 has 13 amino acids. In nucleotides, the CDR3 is TGTGCCAGCAGCACAACTGATTTCTACGAGCAGTACTTC. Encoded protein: CASSTTDFYEQYF.

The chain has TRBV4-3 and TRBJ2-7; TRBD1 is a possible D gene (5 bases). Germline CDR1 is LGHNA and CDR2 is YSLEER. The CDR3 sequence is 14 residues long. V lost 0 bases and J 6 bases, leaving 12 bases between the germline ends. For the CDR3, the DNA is TGCGCCAGCAGCCAAGATCAGGGCAGTTTCGAGCAGTACTTC. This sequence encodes CASSQDQGSFEQYF.

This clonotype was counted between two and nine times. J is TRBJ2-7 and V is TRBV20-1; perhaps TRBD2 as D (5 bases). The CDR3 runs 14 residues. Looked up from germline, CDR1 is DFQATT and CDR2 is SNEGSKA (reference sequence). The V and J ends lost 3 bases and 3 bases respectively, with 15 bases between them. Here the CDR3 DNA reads TGCAGTGCTAGTTCGACAACGGGAAACTACGAGCAGTACTTC. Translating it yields CSASSTTGNYEQYF.